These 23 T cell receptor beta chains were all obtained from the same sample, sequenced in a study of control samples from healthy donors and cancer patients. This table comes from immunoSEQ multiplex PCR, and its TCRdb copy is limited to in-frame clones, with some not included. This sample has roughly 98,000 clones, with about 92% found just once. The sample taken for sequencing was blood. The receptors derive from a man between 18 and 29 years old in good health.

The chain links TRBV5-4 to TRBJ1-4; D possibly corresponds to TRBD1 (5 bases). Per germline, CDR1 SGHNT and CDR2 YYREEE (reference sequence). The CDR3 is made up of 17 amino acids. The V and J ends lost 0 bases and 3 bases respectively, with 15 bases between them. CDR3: CASSLGGGVRANEKLFF. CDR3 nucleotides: TGTGCCAGCAGCTTGGGGGGGGGAGTCAGGGCTAATGAAAAACTGTTTTTT. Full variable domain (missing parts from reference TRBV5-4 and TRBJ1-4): ETGVTQSPTHLIKTRGQQVTLRCSSQSGHNTVSWYQQALGQGPQFIFQYYREEENGRGNFPPRFSGLQFPNYSSELNVNALELDDSALYLCASSLGGGVRANEKLFFGSGTQLSVL.

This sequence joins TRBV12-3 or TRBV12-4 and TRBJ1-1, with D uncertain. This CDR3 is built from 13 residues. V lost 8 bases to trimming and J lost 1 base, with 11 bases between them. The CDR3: CASRRTGNTEAFF. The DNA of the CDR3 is TGTGCCAGCCGGCGGACGGGGAACACTGAAGCTTTCTTT.

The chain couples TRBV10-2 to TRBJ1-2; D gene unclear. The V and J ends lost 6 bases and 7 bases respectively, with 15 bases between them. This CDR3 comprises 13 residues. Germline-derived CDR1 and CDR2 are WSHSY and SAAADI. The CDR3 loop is CASRRISEFGYTF. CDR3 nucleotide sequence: TGCGCCAGCAGAAGAATCAGTGAGTTTGGCTACACCTTC.

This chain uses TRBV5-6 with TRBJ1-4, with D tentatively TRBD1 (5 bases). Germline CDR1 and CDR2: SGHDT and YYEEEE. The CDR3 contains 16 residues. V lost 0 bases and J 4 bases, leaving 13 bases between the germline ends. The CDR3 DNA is TGTGCCAGCAGCTTGGATGGTGCAGGGTTTAATGAAAAACTGTTTTTT. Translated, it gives CASSLDGAGFNEKLFF.

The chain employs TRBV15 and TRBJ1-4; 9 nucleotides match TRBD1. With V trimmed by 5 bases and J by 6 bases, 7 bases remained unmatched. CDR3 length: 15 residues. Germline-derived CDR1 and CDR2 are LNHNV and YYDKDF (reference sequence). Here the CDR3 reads CATSHGGQGYEKLFF. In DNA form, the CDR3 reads TGTGCCACCAGCCACGGGGGACAGGGTTATGAAAAACTGTTTTTT.

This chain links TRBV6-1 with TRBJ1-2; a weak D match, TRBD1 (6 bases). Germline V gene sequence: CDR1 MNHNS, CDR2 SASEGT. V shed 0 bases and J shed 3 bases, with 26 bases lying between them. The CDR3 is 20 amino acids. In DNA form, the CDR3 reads TGTGCCAGCAGTGAAGCGCTTCTTGGCTTCCACGTGGGGGCTGACTATGGCTACACCTTC. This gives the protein CASSEALLGFHVGADYGYTF.

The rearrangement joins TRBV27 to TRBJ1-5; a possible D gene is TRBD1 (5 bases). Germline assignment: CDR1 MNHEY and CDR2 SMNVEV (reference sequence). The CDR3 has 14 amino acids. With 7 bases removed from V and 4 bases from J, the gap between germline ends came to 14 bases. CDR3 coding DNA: TGTGCCAGCAACCCCAGACAGAGTAATCAGCCCCAGCATTTT. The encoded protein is CASNPRQSNQPQHF.

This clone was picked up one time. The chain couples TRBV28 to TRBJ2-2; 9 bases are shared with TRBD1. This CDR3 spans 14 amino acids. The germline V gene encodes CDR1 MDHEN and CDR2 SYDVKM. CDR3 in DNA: TGTGCGTTGCAGACAGGGGGTAACACCGGGGAGCTGTTTTTT. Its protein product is CALQTGGNTGELFF.

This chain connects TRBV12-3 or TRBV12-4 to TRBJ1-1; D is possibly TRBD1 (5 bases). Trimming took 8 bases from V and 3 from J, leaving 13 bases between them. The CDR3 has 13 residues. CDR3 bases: TGTGCCAGCCGCCGGGGCCAGGACACTGAAGCTTTCTTT. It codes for CASRRGQDTEAFF.

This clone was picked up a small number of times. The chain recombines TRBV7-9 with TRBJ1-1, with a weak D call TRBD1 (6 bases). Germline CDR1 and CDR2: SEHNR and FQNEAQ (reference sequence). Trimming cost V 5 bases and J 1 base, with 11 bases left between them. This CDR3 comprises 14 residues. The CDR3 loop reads CASSRSGANTEAFF. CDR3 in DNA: TGTGCCAGCAGCAGGTCGGGGGCGAACACTGAAGCTTTCTTT. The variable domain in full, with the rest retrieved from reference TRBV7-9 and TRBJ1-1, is DTGVSQNPRHKITKRGQNVTFRCDPISEHNRLYWYRQTLGQGPEFLTYFQNEAQLEKSRLLSDRFSAERPKGSFSTLEIQRTEQGDSAMYLCASSRSGANTEAFFGQGTRLTVV.

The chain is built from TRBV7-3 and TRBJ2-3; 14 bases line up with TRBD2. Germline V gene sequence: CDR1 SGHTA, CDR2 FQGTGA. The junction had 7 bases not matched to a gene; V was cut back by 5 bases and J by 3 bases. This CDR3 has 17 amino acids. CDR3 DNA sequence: TGTGCCAGCAGCACCGGGACTAGCGGGAGCCGGACAGATACGCAGTATTTT. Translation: CASSTGTSGSRTDTQYF.

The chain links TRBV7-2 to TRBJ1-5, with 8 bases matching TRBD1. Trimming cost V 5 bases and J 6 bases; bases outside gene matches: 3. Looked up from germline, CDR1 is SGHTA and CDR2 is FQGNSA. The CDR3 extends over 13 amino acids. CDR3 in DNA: TGTGCCAGCAGCCCACAGGGGGGTCAGCCCCAGCATTTT. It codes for CASSPQGGQPQHF.

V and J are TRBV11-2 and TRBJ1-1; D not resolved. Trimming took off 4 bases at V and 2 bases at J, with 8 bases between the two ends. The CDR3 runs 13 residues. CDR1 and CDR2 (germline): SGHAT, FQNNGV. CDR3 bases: TGTGCCAGCAGCTCCACTCATAACACTGAAGCTTTCTTT. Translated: CASSSTHNTEAFF.

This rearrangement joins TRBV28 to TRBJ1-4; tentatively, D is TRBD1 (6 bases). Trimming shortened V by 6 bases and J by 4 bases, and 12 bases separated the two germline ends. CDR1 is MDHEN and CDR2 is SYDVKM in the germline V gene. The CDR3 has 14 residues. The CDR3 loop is CASRLKQGNEKLFF. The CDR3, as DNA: TGTGCCAGCAGATTAAAACAGGGTAATGAAAAACTGTTTTTT.

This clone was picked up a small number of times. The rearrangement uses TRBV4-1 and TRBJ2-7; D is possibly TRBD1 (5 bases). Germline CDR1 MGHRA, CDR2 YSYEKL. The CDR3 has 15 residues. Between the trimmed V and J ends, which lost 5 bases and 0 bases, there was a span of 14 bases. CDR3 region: CASSEEGAHSYEQYF. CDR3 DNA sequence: TGCGCCAGCAGCGAGGAAGGGGCTCACTCCTACGAGCAGTACTTC.

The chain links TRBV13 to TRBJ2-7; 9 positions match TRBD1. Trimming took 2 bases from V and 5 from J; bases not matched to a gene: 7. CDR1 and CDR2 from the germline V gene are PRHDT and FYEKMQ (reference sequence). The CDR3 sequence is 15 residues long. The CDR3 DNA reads TGTGCCAGCAGCTTACTGAGGGACAGGGTGGACGAGCAGTACTTC. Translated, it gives CASSLLRDRVDEQYF.

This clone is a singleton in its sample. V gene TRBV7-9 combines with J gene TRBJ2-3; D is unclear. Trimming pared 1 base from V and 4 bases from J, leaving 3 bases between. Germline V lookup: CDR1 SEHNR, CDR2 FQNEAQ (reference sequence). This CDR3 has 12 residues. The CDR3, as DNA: TGTGCCAGCAGCTTAGAATCAGATACGCAGTATTTT. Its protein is CASSLESDTQYF.

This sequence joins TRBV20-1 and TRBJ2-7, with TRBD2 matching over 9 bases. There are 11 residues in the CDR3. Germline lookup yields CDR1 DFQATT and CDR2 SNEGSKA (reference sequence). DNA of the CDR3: TGCAGGGCGGCGGGGGGGAACGAGCAGTACTTC. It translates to CRAAGGNEQYF.

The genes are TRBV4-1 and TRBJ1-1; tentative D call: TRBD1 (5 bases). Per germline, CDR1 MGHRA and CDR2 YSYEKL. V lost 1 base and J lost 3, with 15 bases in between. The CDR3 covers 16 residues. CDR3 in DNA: TGCGCCAGCAGCCAAGTTCCCGACGGGGACGACACTGAAGCTTTCTTT. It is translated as CASSQVPDGDDTEAFF.

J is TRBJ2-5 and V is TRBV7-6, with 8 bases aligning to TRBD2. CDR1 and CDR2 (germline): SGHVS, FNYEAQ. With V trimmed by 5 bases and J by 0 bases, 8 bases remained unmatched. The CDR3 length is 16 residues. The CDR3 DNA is TGTGCCAGCAGCGACCCAGCGGGGGCCAACCAAGAGACCCAGTACTTC. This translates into CASSDPAGANQETQYF.

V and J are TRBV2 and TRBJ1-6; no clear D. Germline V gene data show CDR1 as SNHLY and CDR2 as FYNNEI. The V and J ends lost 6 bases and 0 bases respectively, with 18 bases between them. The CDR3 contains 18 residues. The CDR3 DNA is TGTGCCAGCAGAGCTAGTGCATTTATTTTCTCCTATAATTCACCCCTCCACTTT. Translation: CASRASAFIFSYNSPLHF.

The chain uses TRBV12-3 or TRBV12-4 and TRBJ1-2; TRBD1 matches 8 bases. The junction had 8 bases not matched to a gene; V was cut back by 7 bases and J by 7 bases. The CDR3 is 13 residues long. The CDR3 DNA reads TGTGCCAGCATCTCTCAGGGGGCAGCTGGCTACACCTTC. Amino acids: CASISQGAAGYTF.

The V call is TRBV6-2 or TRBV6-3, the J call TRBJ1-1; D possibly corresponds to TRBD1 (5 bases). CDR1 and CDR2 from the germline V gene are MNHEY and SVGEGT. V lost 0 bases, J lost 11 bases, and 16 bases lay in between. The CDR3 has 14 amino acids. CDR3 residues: CASSYSIGGRAAFF. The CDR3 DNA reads TGTGCCAGCAGTTACTCGATCGGGGGGAGGGCGGCTTTCTTT.